These 10 T cell receptor beta chains came from one sample sequenced in a study of T cell responses to AZD1222 COVID-19 vaccine. Sequenced by immunoSEQ multiplex PCR; TCRdb stores in-frame clones only, minus some. The sample contains 120,000 to 150,000 clones, more than 70% of which appear only once. The sequenced sample was peripheral blood, obtained on day 0 of AZD1222 vaccination. Every receptor here comes from an adult in good health.

This clone has ten or more counts. This rearrangement joins TRBV6-5 to TRBJ2-3, with 10 bases that match TRBD2. This CDR3 contains 15 residues. CDR1 MNHEY and CDR2 SVGAGI come from the germline V gene. Germline trimming cut 2 bases from V and 14 bases from J; bases unmatched to any gene: 13. In nucleotides, the CDR3 is TGTGCCAGCAGTTACATAGGATCGGCTAGCGGGAGTTGGTATTTT. Its protein product is CASSYIGSASGSWYF.

This clone was observed once. The chain combines TRBV9 with TRBJ2-3, with TRBD2 matching 11 bases. Trimming cost V 7 bases and J 3 bases; bases outside gene matches: 7. Germline assignment: CDR1 SGDLS and CDR2 YYNGEE. The CDR3 runs 15 residues. DNA of the CDR3: TGTGCCAGCGGGACTAGCGGAGCCCCTACAGATACGCAGTATTTT. It codes for CASGTSGAPTDTQYF.

The V and J genes are TRBV4-3 and TRBJ1-1; D ambiguous. The V end lost 1 base, the J end lost 10 bases, and 13 bases lay between the germline ends. This CDR3 comprises 13 residues. Looked up from germline, CDR1 is LGHNA and CDR2 is YSLEER. The CDR3 loop reads CASSQGAEWGAFF. The DNA for the CDR3 is TGCGCCAGCAGCCAAGGGGCCGAATGGGGAGCTTTCTTT.

This rearrangement joins TRBV5-4 to TRBJ2-1; D not certain. Germline CDR1 and CDR2: SGHNT and YYREEE (reference sequence). V dropped 8 bases and J dropped 3 bases, with 12 bases sitting between them. CDR3 length: 13 amino acids. As DNA, the CDR3 is TGTGCCAGTTCACGGTCTAACTACAATGAGCAGTTCTTC. Amino acids: CASSRSNYNEQFF.

The chain recombines TRBV4-1 with TRBJ2-7, with D hard to call. CDR1 MGHRA and CDR2 YSYEKL come from the germline V gene. V was clipped by 1 base and J by 2 bases, with 9 bases between them. The CDR3 length is 14 residues. CDR3 in amino acids: CASSQGQITYEQYF. The CDR3 DNA reads TGCGCCAGCAGCCAAGGCCAGATTACCTACGAGCAGTACTTC.

The chain joins TRBV4-2 to TRBJ2-5; D is perhaps TRBD2 (5 bases). CDR1 is LGHNA and CDR2 is YNFKEQ in the germline V gene. This CDR3 has 15 amino acids. Deletions cut 4 bases from V and 0 bases from J, with 12 bases between. The chain's CDR3 is CASSPGRADQETQYF. In nucleotides, the CDR3 is TGTGCCAGCAGCCCGGGGAGAGCGGACCAAGAGACCCAGTACTTC.

This clone was seen more than once but under ten times. The chain uses TRBV27 and TRBJ1-2; TRBD1 aligns across 9 bases. The CDR3 runs to 15 residues. Germline V gene lookup returns CDR1 MNHEY and CDR2 SMNVEV (reference sequence). V lost 3 bases to trimming and J lost 4 bases; unmatched junction nucleotides: 6. CDR3 coding DNA: TGTGCCAGCAGTTTGTACAGGGGGCCTGGCTATGGCTACACCTTC. Translation gives CASSLYRGPGYGYTF.

This chain links TRBV6-5 with TRBJ1-1, with D hard to call. The germline V gene encodes CDR1 MNHEY and CDR2 SVGAGI. The CDR3 sequence is 15 residues long. V was trimmed by 4 bases and J by 1 base, leaving 13 bases between them. CDR3 amino acids: CASSFTSTSNTEAFF. CDR3 sequence (DNA): TGTGCCAGCAGTTTCACTTCCACTTCGAACACTGAAGCTTTCTTT.

The V call is TRBV9, the J call TRBJ1-4; weak D call: TRBD1 (6 bases). Trimming stripped 0 bases from V and 17 bases from J, with 20 bases between. CDR3 length: 14 amino acids. Germline CDR1 SGDLS, CDR2 YYNGEE. The CDR3 coding sequence is TGTGCCAGCAGCGTAGGAGGAGGGGGGCGAGAACAATTTTTT. Protein sequence: CASSVGGGGREQFF.

The V call is TRBV12-5, the J call TRBJ1-2; D is unresolved. The CDR3 has 12 amino acids. CDR1 is LGHNT and CDR2 is FRNRAP in the germline V gene. Trimming removed 4 bases from V and 4 bases from J, with 7 bases in between. The CDR3 DNA reads as TGTGCTAGTGGTTCGGGAGGCTATGGCTACACCTTC. This codes for CASGSGGYGYTF.